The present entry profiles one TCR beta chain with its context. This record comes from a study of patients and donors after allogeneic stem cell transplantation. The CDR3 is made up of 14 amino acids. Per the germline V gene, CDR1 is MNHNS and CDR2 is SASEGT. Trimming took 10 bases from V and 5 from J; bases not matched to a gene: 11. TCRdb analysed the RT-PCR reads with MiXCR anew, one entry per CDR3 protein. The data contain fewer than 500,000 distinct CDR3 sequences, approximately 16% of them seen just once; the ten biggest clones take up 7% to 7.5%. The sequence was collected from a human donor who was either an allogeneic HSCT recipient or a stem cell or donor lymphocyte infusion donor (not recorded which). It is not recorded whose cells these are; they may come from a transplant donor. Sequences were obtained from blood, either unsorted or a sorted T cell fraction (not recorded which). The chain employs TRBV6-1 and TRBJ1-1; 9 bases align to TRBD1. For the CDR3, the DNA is TGTGCCATCGAAGAACAGGGGGCAGGGACTGAAGCTTTCTTT. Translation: CAIEEQGAGTEAFF.